The 17 T cell receptor beta chains in this list originate from one sample, sequenced in a study of blood T cell repertoires in COVID-19. The protocol was immunoSEQ multiplex PCR, while the TCRdb copy is restricted to in-frame clones and leaves out a portion. The table includes about 320,000 clones, 90% detected once. The source material was PBMCs or T cells enriched from blood (not recorded which). The receptors originated from a woman aged 25 to 45 who had been exposed to COVID-19.

This chain uses TRBV4-1 with TRBJ2-3; 10 nucleotides agree with TRBD2. Germline V lookup: CDR1 MGHRA, CDR2 YSYEKL. V lost 4 bases, J lost 4 bases, and 8 bases stayed unmatched. The CDR3 is 16 residues long. CDR3 amino acids: CASSLESGGAPDTQYF. The CDR3 bases are TGCGCCAGCAGCCTGGAAAGCGGGGGGGCCCCAGATACGCAGTATTTT.

This clone turned up a few times. This chain links TRBV9 with TRBJ2-7; possibly TRBD2 for D (6 bases). In germline, CDR1 is SGDLS, CDR2 YYNGEE. CDR3 length: 15 amino acids. Trimming cost V 4 bases and J 2 bases, with 16 bases left between them. The CDR3, as DNA: TGTGCCAGCAGCCTCACCCCCGGAGGGACCTACGAGCAGTACTTC. Its translation is CASSLTPGGTYEQYF.

The genes are TRBV5-1 and TRBJ2-2; D gene ambiguous. CDR1 SGHRS and CDR2 YFSETQ come from the germline V gene. The length of the CDR3 is 15 residues. Trimming shortened V by 5 bases and J by 4 bases, and 15 bases separated the two germline ends. The DNA of the CDR3 is TGCGCCAGCAGAGATCCTCGGAGCAGCACCGGGGAGCTGTTTTTT. This translates into CASRDPRSSTGELFF.

The chain joins TRBV19 to TRBJ1-5; D unclear. Germline V CDR1 and CDR2: LNHDA, SQIVND (reference sequence). V gave up 2 bases and J gave up 9 bases, with 8 bases separating them. CDR3 length: 12 amino acids. As DNA, the CDR3 is TGTGCCAGTAGTATATCAGGCCCGCCCCAGCATTTT. Residues: CASSISGPPQHF.

Comments on this clone: Other DNA sequences within the sample encode an identical CDR3. This chain links TRBV5-1 with TRBJ1-6; 8 bases align to TRBD1. In germline, CDR1 is SGHRS, CDR2 YFSETQ. CDR3 size: 15 residues. Unmatched junction bases numbered 6, after V lost 3 bases and J lost 7 bases. Here the CDR3 DNA reads TGCGCCAGCAGCTCCGGGACAGGTGAAAATTCACCCCTCCACTTT. It specifies CASSSGTGENSPLHF. The whole variable domain, remainder taken from reference TRBV5-1 and TRBJ1-6, is KAGVTQTPRYLIKTRGQQVTLSCSPISGHRSVSWYQQTPGQGLQFLFEYFSETQRNKGNFPGRFSGRQFSNSRSEMNVSTLELGDSALYLCASSSGTGENSPLHFGNGTRLTVT.

This chain connects TRBV9 to TRBJ2-2; D is uncertain. Trimming cost V 3 bases and J 3 bases, with 6 bases left between them. The CDR3 runs 13 residues. Germline V CDR1 and CDR2: SGDLS, YYNGEE. The DNA for the CDR3 is TGTGCCAGCAGCGCCGCGGACACCGGGGAGCTGTTTTTT. Residues: CASSAADTGELFF.

On this clone: The CDR3 does not close with the conserved phenylalanine or tryptophan, likely indicating a read error. Because the CDR3's place on the DNA is in doubt, the DNA is left out and the CDR3 is given as listed by TCRdb. This chain links TRBV12-5 with TRBJ1-4. The CDR3 has 13 residues if both end residues are counted. Germline CDR1 is LGHNT and CDR2 is FRNRAP. The CDR3 is CASGFAGEGTGLG.

This clone showed up just once. The genes are TRBV5-5 and TRBJ1-5, with D perhaps matching TRBD1 (5 bases). The CDR3 extends over 15 amino acids. In germline, CDR1 is SGHKS, CDR2 YYEKEE (reference sequence). V was cut by 2 bases and J by 1 base, with 10 bases left in between. CDR3 loop: CASSFLRGSNQPQHF. In DNA form, the CDR3 reads TGTGCCAGCAGCTTTTTAAGGGGAAGCAATCAGCCCCAGCATTTT.

The rearrangement links TRBV12-5 to TRBJ2-3, with 8 bases identical to TRBD2. Per the germline V gene, CDR1 is LGHNT and CDR2 is FRNRAP. The ends lost 5 bases at V and 2 bases at J; junction bases unmatched: 12. The CDR3 has 17 amino acids. For the CDR3, the DNA is TGTGCTAGTGGTGGGGACCGGGACGGGGGGGCCACAGATACGCAGTATTTT. Encoded protein: CASGGDRDGGATDTQYF.

V usage is TRBV9 and J usage is TRBJ2-5; D is possibly TRBD2 (5 bases). Trimming cost V 0 bases and J 7 bases, with 13 bases left between them. Per germline, CDR1 SGDLS and CDR2 YYNGEE. The CDR3 spans 14 residues. The CDR3 region is CASSVGDSARTQYF. The DNA of the CDR3 is TGTGCCAGCAGCGTAGGCGATAGCGCGAGGACCCAGTACTTC.

J is TRBJ1-1 and V is TRBV10-3; D is uncertain. Trimming left V 11 bases short and J 4 bases short, with 14 bases between. Germline V gene data show CDR1 as ENHRY and CDR2 as SYGVKD. This CDR3 has 12 amino acids. DNA for the CDR3: TGTGCCGGAGGAGGGTTTGGCACTGAAGCTTTCTTT. Its translation is CAGGGFGTEAFF.

The V gene is TRBV7-9, the J gene TRBJ2-3; D perhaps matches TRBD2 (6 bases). V was clipped by 5 bases and J by 3 bases, with 18 bases between them. This CDR3 comprises 16 residues. Looked up from germline, CDR1 is SEHNR and CDR2 is FQNEAQ (reference sequence). The DNA for the CDR3 is TGTGCCAGCAGCCGTATACTAGCATGGGATACAGATACGCAGTATTTT. Translating gives CASSRILAWDTDTQYF. The complete variable domain, with remaining parts taken from reference TRBV7-9 and TRBJ2-3, reads DTGVSQNPRHKITKRGQNVTFRCDPISEHNRLYWYRQTLGQGPEFLTYFQNEAQLEKSRLLSDRFSAERPKGSFSTLEIQRTEQGDSAMYLCASSRILAWDTDTQYFGPGTRLTVL.

This clone was picked up one time. The J gene is TRBJ1-1, the V gene TRBV4-1; 8 nucleotides agree with TRBD1. CDR1 is MGHRA, CDR2 YSYEKL, per germline. With V trimmed by 4 bases and J by 5 bases, 6 bases remained unmatched. This CDR3 comprises 14 residues. The CDR3 nucleotides are TGCGCCAGCAGCCCCGGGACAGGAAAGACTGAAGCTTTCTTT. Protein: CASSPGTGKTEAFF.

V gene TRBV7-6 combines with J gene TRBJ1-5; TRBD1 agrees at 10 bases. V lost 5 bases, J lost 11 bases, and 15 bases stayed unmatched. This CDR3 is built from 16 residues. The V gene's germline CDR1 is SGHVS and CDR2 FNYEAQ. The CDR3 is CASSPLPGQGRGAQHF. The CDR3 region has the DNA TGTGCCAGCAGCCCACTTCCGGGACAGGGGCGCGGGGCCCAGCATTTT.

The V gene is TRBV5-1, the J gene TRBJ2-5; TRBD2 agrees at 7 bases. The CDR3 has 15 residues. The junction had 13 bases not matched to a gene; V was cut back by 6 bases and J by 5 bases. Germline V gene sequence: CDR1 SGHRS, CDR2 YFSETQ. CDR3 loop: CASNPELAVKETQYF. The CDR3 nucleotides are TGCGCCAGCAACCCGGAGCTAGCGGTGAAGGAGACCCAGTACTTC. The variable domain in full, completed from reference TRBV5-1 and TRBJ2-5, reads KAGVTQTPRYLIKTRGQQVTLSCSPISGHRSVSWYQQTPGQGLQFLFEYFSETQRNKGNFPGRFSGRQFSNSRSEMNVSTLELGDSALYLCASNPELAVKETQYFGPGTRLLVL.

J is TRBJ1-2 and V is TRBV6-5; the D is unclear. In germline, CDR1 is MNHEY, CDR2 SVGAGI. The CDR3 sequence is 14 residues long. V was trimmed by 0 bases and J by 3 bases, leaving 8 bases between them. The CDR3 loop reads CASSYSLTYYGYTF. The CDR3 DNA follows: TGTGCCAGCAGTTACTCGTTAACTTACTATGGCTACACCTTC.

The V gene is TRBV7-6, the J gene TRBJ2-1, with 9 positions matching TRBD1. With 5 bases clipped from V and 8 bases from J, the junction kept 7 bases outside the gene matches. The CDR3 totals 14 residues. Germline CDR1 SGHVS, CDR2 FNYEAQ. The CDR3 reads CASSPGTGLDEQFF. The CDR3, as DNA: TGTGCCAGCAGCCCCGGGACAGGGCTCGATGAGCAGTTCTTC.